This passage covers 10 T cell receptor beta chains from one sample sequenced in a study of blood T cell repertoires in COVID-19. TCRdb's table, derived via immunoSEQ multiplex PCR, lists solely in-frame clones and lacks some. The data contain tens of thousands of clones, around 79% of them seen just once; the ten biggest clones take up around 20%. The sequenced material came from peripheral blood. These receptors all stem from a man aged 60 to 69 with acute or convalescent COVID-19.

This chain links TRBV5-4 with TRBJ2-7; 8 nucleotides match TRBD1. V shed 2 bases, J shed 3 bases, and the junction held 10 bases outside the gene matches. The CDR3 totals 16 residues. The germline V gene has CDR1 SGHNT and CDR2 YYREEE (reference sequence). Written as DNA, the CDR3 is TGTGCCAGCAGCTTACCGGGACAGGATATCTTCTACGAGCAGTACTTC. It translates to CASSLPGQDIFYEQYF. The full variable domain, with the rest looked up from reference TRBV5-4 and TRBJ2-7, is ETGVTQSPTHLIKTRGQQVTLRCSSQSGHNTVSWYQQALGQGPQFIFQYYREEENGRGNFPPRFSGLQFPNYSSELNVNALELDDSALYLCASSLPGQDIFYEQYFGPGTRLTVT.

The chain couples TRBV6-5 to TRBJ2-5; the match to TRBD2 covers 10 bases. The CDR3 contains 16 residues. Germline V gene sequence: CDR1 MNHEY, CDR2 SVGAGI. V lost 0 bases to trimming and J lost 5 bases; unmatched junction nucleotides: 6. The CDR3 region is CASSYSKREGGETQYF. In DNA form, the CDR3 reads TGTGCCAGCAGTTACTCTAAGCGGGAGGGCGGGGAGACCCAGTACTTC.

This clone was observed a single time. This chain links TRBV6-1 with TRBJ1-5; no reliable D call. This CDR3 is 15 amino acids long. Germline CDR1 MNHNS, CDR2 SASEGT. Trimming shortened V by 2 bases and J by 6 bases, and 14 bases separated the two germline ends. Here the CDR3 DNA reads TGTGCCAGCAGTGAAACCCCTACGGGAGCTCAGCCCCAGCATTTT. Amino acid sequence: CASSETPTGAQPQHF.

The CDR3, as DNA: TGTGCCAGCAGTTCCGCCGGGACACTGAACACCGGGGAGCTGTTTTTT. This gives the protein CASSSAGTLNTGELFF. The V call is TRBV6-5, the J call TRBJ2-2; perhaps TRBD1 as D (6 bases). Germline loops: CDR1 MNHEY, CDR2 SVGAGI. CDR3 length: 16 residues. V gave up 4 bases and J gave up 1 base, with 13 bases separating them.

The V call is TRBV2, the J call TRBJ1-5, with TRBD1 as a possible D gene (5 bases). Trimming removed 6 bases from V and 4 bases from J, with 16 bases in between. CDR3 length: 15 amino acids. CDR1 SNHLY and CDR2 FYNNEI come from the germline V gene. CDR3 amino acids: CASSRRSGDNQPQHF. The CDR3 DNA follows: TGTGCCAGCAGCAGGCGATCGGGGGATAATCAGCCCCAGCATTTT.

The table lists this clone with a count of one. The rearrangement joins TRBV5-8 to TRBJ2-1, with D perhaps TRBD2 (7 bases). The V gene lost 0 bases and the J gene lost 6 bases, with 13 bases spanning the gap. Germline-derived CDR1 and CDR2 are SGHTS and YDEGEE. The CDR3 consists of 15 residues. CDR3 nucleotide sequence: TGTGCCAGCAGCTTGGAGGGAGGGGGGATCAATGAGCAGTTCTTC. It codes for CASSLEGGGINEQFF.

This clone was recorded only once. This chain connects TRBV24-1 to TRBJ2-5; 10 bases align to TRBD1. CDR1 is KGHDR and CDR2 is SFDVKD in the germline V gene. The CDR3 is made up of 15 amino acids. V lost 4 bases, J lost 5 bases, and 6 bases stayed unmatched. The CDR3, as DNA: TGTGCCACCAGTGACCTGACAGGGGGCGAGGAGACCCAGTACTTC. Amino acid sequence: CATSDLTGGEETQYF.

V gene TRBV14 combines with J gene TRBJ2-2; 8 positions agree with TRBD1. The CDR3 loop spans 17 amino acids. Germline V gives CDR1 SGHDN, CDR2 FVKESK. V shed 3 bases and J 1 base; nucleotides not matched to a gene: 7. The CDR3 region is CASSHLRGRLNTGELFF. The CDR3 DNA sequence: TGTGCCAGCAGCCACCTCAGGGGGCGTTTGAACACCGGGGAGCTGTTTTTT. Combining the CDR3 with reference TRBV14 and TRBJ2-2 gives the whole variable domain EAGVTQFPSHSVIEKGQTVTLRCDPISGHDNLYWYRRVMGKEIKFLLHFVKESKQDESGMPNNRFLAERTGGTYSTLKVQPAELEDSGVYFCASSHLRGRLNTGELFFGEGSRLTVL.

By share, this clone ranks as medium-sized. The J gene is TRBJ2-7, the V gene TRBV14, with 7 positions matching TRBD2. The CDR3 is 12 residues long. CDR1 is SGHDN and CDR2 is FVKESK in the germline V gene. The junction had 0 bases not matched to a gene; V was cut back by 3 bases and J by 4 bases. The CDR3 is CASSHGGYEQYV. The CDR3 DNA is TGTGCCAGCAGCCACGGGGGGTACGAGCAGTACGTC.

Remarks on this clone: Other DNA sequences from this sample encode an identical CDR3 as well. CDR3 protein: CASSQAQGYGNTIYF. The CDR3 coding sequence is TGTGCCAGCAGCCAGGCTCAGGGGTACGGAAACACCATATATTTT. The V call is TRBV14, the J call TRBJ1-3; the D gene is possibly TRBD1 (6 bases). The germline CDR1 and CDR2 sequences are SGHDN and FVKESK. Trimming shortened V by 3 bases and J by 4 bases, and 13 bases separated the two germline ends. The CDR3 is made up of 15 amino acids.